Below are 17 T cell receptor beta chains sequenced from a single sample in a study of OX40 agonist ivuxolimab in advanced cancers. Profiling relied on immunoSEQ multiplex PCR, and the TCRdb table lists in-frame clones only, not all of them. The sample holds 60,000 to 80,000 clones, around 90% seen once. This material consisted of CD4+ or CD8+ T cells sorted from blood, taken in a trial of the OX40 agonist ivuxolimab. These receptors all stem from an adult with an advanced solid tumor such as melanoma, head and neck, liver or kidney cancer.

The chain employs TRBV28 and TRBJ2-6; D may be TRBD1 (5 bases). Germline loops: CDR1 MDHEN, CDR2 SYDVKM. Trimming cost V 8 bases and J 0 bases, with 8 bases left between them. The CDR3 sequence is 14 residues long. The CDR3 reads CASGADSGANVLTF. The CDR3 nucleotides are TGTGCCAGCGGGGCCGACTCTGGGGCCAACGTCCTGACTTTC.

V gene TRBV4-2 combines with J gene TRBJ1-6, with D perhaps matching TRBD1 (5 bases). V dropped 4 bases and J dropped 6 bases, with 19 bases sitting between them. CDR3 length: 17 residues. Germline V gene data show CDR1 as LGHNA and CDR2 as YNFKEQ. CDR3 protein: CASSREGTAETNSPLHF. The CDR3 DNA reads TGTGCCAGCAGCCGCGAAGGGACCGCAGAAACTAATTCACCCCTCCACTTT.

A single count supports this clone. This rearrangement joins TRBV4-2 to TRBJ2-5; D is possibly TRBD1 or TRBD2 (6 bases each). V lost 0 bases to trimming and J lost 5 bases, with 25 bases between them. CDR3 length: 19 amino acids. From germline, CDR1 is LGHNA and CDR2 YNFKEQ. The chain's CDR3 is CASSQDAGTAGQRRETQYF. DNA of the CDR3: TGTGCCAGCAGCCAAGATGCGGGGACGGCAGGACAGAGGAGGGAGACCCAGTACTTC.

In this sample, this clone turned up once. The chain is built from TRBV12-5 and TRBJ1-1; possibly TRBD1 for D (6 bases). V lost 6 bases and J 4 bases, leaving 15 bases between the germline ends. CDR1 is LGHNT and CDR2 is FRNRAP in the germline V gene. The CDR3 runs 14 residues. The CDR3 is CASGIRGMGTEAFF. The CDR3 DNA sequence: TGTGCTAGTGGGATTAGGGGGATGGGCACTGAAGCTTTCTTT.

This sequence joins TRBV7-9 and TRBJ1-2; no clear D gene. From germline, CDR1 is SEHNR and CDR2 FQNEAQ (reference sequence). CDR3 length: 14 residues. The V end lost 5 bases, the J end lost 0 bases, and 10 bases lay between the germline ends. CDR3 sequence reads: CASSPNLANYGYTF. For the CDR3, the DNA is TGTGCCAGCAGCCCGAACCTAGCTAACTATGGCTACACCTTC. The variable domain in full, with the rest retrieved from reference TRBV7-9 and TRBJ1-2, is DTGVSQNPRHKITKRGQNVTFRCDPISEHNRLYWYRQTLGQGPEFLTYFQNEAQLEKSRLLSDRFSAERPKGSFSTLEIQRTEQGDSAMYLCASSPNLANYGYTFGSGTRLTVV.

The chain recombines TRBV30 with TRBJ2-3; 9 bases line up with TRBD2. J was trimmed by 6 bases and V by 0 bases; bases with no gene match: 22. The CDR3 spans 20 residues. Germline CDR1 reads GTSNPN; CDR2 reads SVGIG (reference sequence). The CDR3 DNA reads TGTGCCTGGAGTGTAAAATTAGCGGGGGACCCTGAAAAACTCTCGGATACGCAGTATTTT. This sequence encodes CAWSVKLAGDPEKLSDTQYF. Full variable domain (missing parts from reference TRBV30 and TRBJ2-3): SQTIHQWPATLVQPVGSPLSLECTVEGTSNPNLYWYRQAAGRGLQLLFYSVGIGQISSEVPQNLSASRPQDRQFILSSKKLLLSDSGFYLCAWSVKLAGDPEKLSDTQYFGPGTRLTVL.

The chain couples TRBV7-2 to TRBJ2-1; 9 bases are a match to TRBD2. Germline CDR1 and CDR2: SGHTA and FQGNSA. Trimming at V came to 5 bases and at J to 4 bases, leaving 15 bases not matched to a gene. The CDR3 consists of 18 residues. CDR3 sequence: CASSPRAGGATRYNEQFF. CDR3 nucleotide sequence: TGTGCCAGCAGCCCCCGAGCGGGAGGCGCCACAAGGTACAATGAGCAGTTCTTC. The full variable domain, completed using reference TRBV7-2 and TRBJ2-1, is GAGVSQSPSNKVTEKGKDVELRCDPISGHTALYWYRQSLGQGLEFLIYFQGNSAPDKSGLPSDRFSAERTGGSVSTLTIQRTQQEDSAVYLCASSPRAGGATRYNEQFFGPGTRLTVL.

In DNA form, the CDR3 reads TGTGCCAGCAGCCAAGGGGGAGTTGCCGATGAGCAGTTCTTC. This translates into CASSQGGVADEQFF. V gene TRBV4-2 combines with J gene TRBJ2-1, with D maybe TRBD2 (5 bases). CDR3 length: 14 amino acids. V was pared by 1 base and J by 8 bases, with 12 bases between. Looked up from germline, CDR1 is LGHNA and CDR2 is YNFKEQ.

V usage is TRBV4-3 and J usage is TRBJ2-3, with TRBD2 matching 16 bases. Looked up from germline, CDR1 is LGHNA and CDR2 is YSLEER. The length of the CDR3 is 21 residues. J was trimmed by 1 base and V by 1 base; bases with no gene match: 11. CDR3 coding DNA: TGCGCCAGCAGCCAAGGTCCGGGACTAGCGGGAGGGCCACTGGGCACAGATACGCAGTATTTT. Translating gives CASSQGPGLAGGPLGTDTQYF.

The rearrangement links TRBV14 to TRBJ1-2; D not certain. V lost 6 bases to trimming and J lost 7 bases, with 12 bases between them. Germline CDR1 is SGHDN and CDR2 is FVKESK. The CDR3 totals 12 residues. CDR3 coding DNA: TGTGCCAGCAGTCGCATCTTGGCTGGCTACACCTTC. This translates into CASSRILAGYTF.

This clone was recorded once. The J gene is TRBJ2-3, the V gene TRBV5-4; no clear D. The CDR3 length is 14 residues. CDR1 is SGHNT, CDR2 YYREEE, per germline (reference sequence). Deletions cut 3 bases from V and 1 base from J, with 9 bases between. CDR3 in amino acids: CASSYLDGTDTQYF. CDR3 coding DNA: TGTGCCAGCAGCTACCTAGACGGCACAGATACGCAGTATTTT.

This clone came up once. The gene calls are TRBV4-3 and TRBJ2-2; D is possibly TRBD2 (6 bases). Germline CDR1 is LGHNA and CDR2 is YSLEER. This CDR3 is built from 16 residues. Trimming removed 9 bases at V and 2 bases at J, with 19 bases between. This CDR3 reads CASSLSGAVNTGELFF. For the CDR3, the DNA is TGCGCCAGTAGTCTGTCGGGAGCGGTAAACACCGGGGAGCTGTTTTTT.

The chain links TRBV5-1 to TRBJ2-5; no definite D call. Trimming left V 7 bases short and J 5 bases short, with 12 bases between. Germline V gene data show CDR1 as SGHRS and CDR2 as YFSETQ. The CDR3 extends over 12 amino acids. The CDR3 loop reads CASRRLGETQYF. CDR3 DNA sequence: TGCGCCAGCCGCCGCCTTGGGGAGACCCAGTACTTC.

This clone has just one count. CDR3 sequence reads: CASSLGYEQYF. CDR3 DNA: TGTGCCAGCAGCTTGGGCTACGAGCAGTACTTC. V gene TRBV5-4 combines with J gene TRBJ2-7; the D is unclear. Germline V lookup: CDR1 SGHNT, CDR2 YYREEE (reference sequence). Trimming removed 0 bases at V and 3 bases at J, with 1 base between. The CDR3 sequence is 11 residues long.

A single count supports this clone. The genes are TRBV6-5 and TRBJ1-4; D unclear. Trimming took 0 bases from V and 7 from J, leaving 12 bases between them. Germline loops: CDR1 MNHEY, CDR2 SVGAGI. This CDR3 is built from 15 residues. In DNA, the CDR3 is TGTGCCAGCAGTTACTCCCGGGCTGGTGCTGAAAAACTGTTTTTT. This codes for CASSYSRAGAEKLFF.

The V gene is TRBV7-9, the J gene TRBJ2-5; TRBD2 matches at 7 bases. The ends lost 5 bases at V and 13 bases at J; junction bases unmatched: 4. This CDR3 is built from 10 residues. The germline V gene encodes CDR1 SEHNR and CDR2 FQNEAQ (reference sequence). The CDR3 DNA reads TGTGCCAGCAGCGGGGGGGAACCGTACTTC. Translating it yields CASSGGEPYF.

The chain joins TRBV5-4 to TRBJ1-2, with 11 positions matching TRBD1. Losses at the gene ends were 4 bases for V and 5 bases for J; bases not matched to a gene: 10. The germline gives CDR1 SGHNT, CDR2 YYREEE (reference sequence). The CDR3 has 16 residues. The CDR3 DNA reads as TGTGCCAGCAGCCTCGGACAGGGGGCGCAGCGGTATGGCTACACCTTC. The encoded protein is CASSLGQGAQRYGYTF. Complete variable domain (other parts from reference TRBV5-4 and TRBJ1-2): ETGVTQSPTHLIKTRGQQVTLRCSSQSGHNTVSWYQQALGQGPQFIFQYYREEENGRGNFPPRFSGLQFPNYSSELNVNALELDDSALYLCASSLGQGAQRYGYTFGSGTRLTVV.